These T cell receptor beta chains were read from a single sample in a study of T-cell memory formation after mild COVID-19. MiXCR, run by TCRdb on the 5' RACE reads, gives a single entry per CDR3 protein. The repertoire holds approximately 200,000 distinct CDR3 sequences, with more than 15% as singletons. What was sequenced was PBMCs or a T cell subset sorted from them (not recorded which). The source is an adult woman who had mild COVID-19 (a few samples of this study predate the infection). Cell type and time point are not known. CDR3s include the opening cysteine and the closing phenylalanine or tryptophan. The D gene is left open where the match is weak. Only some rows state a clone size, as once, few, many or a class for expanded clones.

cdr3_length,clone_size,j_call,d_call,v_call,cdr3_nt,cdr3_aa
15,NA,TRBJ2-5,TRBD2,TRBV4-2,TGTGCCAGCAGCCCCCTTTCGGGGGGGGAAGAGACCCAGTACTTC,CASSPLSGGEETQYF
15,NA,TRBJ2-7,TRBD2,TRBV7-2,TGTGCCAGCAGCTTAGGACGGCGGACTAGCGGGAGCTTGAACTTC,CASSLGRRTSGSLNF
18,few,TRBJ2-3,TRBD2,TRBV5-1,TGCGCCAGCAGCTGGGGGGGACTAGCGGGAGGCCTCACAGATACGCAGTATTTT,CASSWGGLAGGLTDTQYF
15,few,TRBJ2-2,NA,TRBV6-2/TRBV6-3,TGTGCCAGCAGTTGGGGACGGTCGAACACCGGGGAGCTGTTTTTT,CASSWGRSNTGELFF
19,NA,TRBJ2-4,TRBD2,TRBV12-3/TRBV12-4,TGTGCCAGCAGCCGGATCCCGGGACTAGCGGGGGTAGCCAAAAACATTCAGTACTTC,CASSRIPGLAGVAKNIQYF
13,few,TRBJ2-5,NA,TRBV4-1,TGCGCCAGCAGCCAAGACGCCTCGGGGACCCAGTACTTC,CASSQDASGTQYF
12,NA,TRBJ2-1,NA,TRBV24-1,TGTGCCACCAGTGCAGTCTACAATGAGCAGTTCTTC,CATSAVYNEQFF
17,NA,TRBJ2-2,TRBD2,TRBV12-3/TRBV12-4,TGTGCCAGCAGTCCTCACTTGACTAGCGGGAGGTCCGGGGAGCTGTTTTTT,CASSPHLTSGRSGELFF
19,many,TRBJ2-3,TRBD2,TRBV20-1,TGCAGTGCTAGAGCAGGCCTAGCGGGAGGCCGGACGAGCACAGATACGCAGTATTTT,CSARAGLAGGRTSTDTQYF
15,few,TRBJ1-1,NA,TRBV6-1,TGTGCCAGCAGCTCCCAGGGGATGTTTGTCACTGAAGCTTTCTTT,CASSSQGMFVTEAFF
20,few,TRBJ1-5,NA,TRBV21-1,TGTGCCAGCAGCAAGCGCGACCGGGACACACATTTCTATAGCAATCAGCCCCAGCATTTT,CASSKRDRDTHFYSNQPQHF
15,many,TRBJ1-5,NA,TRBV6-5,TGTGCCAGCAGTTACTCCGCCCGGCAGCGGCAGCCCCAGCATTTT,CASSYSARQRQPQHF
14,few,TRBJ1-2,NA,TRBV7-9,TGTGCCAGCAGCTTTGGGACGGCGAGCTATGGCTACACCTTC,CASSFGTASYGYTF
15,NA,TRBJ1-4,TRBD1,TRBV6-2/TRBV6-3,TGTGCCAGCAGACGGGACAGGACAACTAATGAAAAACTGTTTTTT,CASRRDRTTNEKLFF
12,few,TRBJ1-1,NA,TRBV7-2,TGTGCCAGCAGGGTGACATACACTGAAGCTTTCTTT,CASRVTYTEAFF
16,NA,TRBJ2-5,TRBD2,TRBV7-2,TGTGCCAGCAGCTTAGGGTCTCTAGCGGGGGGAGAGACCCAGTACTTC,CASSLGSLAGGETQYF
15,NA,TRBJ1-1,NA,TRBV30,TGTGCCTGGAGTGTTTCCAGGGTGATAAATACTGAAGCTTTCTTT,CAWSVSRVINTEAFF
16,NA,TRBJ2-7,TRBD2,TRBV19,TGTGCCAGTAGTACCCGGGTTAGCGGGAGTATTATCGAGCAGTACTTC,CASSTRVSGSIIEQYF
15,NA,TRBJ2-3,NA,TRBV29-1,TGCAGCGTTGAAGCCCTATATAGTGCAACAGATACGCAGTATTTT,CSVEALYSATDTQYF
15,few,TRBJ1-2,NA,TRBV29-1,TGCAGCGCCCTATTGACAGCAGAGGGAGGCTATGGCTACACCTTC,CSALLTAEGGYGYTF
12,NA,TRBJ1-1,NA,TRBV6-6,TGTGCCAGCGGAGGGGCAGGTCCGGAAGCTTTCTTT,CASGGAGPEAFF
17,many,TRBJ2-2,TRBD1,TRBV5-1,TGCGCCAGCAGCTTGAGGCTCAGGACAGGGAACACCGGGGAGCTGTTTTTT,CASSLRLRTGNTGELFF